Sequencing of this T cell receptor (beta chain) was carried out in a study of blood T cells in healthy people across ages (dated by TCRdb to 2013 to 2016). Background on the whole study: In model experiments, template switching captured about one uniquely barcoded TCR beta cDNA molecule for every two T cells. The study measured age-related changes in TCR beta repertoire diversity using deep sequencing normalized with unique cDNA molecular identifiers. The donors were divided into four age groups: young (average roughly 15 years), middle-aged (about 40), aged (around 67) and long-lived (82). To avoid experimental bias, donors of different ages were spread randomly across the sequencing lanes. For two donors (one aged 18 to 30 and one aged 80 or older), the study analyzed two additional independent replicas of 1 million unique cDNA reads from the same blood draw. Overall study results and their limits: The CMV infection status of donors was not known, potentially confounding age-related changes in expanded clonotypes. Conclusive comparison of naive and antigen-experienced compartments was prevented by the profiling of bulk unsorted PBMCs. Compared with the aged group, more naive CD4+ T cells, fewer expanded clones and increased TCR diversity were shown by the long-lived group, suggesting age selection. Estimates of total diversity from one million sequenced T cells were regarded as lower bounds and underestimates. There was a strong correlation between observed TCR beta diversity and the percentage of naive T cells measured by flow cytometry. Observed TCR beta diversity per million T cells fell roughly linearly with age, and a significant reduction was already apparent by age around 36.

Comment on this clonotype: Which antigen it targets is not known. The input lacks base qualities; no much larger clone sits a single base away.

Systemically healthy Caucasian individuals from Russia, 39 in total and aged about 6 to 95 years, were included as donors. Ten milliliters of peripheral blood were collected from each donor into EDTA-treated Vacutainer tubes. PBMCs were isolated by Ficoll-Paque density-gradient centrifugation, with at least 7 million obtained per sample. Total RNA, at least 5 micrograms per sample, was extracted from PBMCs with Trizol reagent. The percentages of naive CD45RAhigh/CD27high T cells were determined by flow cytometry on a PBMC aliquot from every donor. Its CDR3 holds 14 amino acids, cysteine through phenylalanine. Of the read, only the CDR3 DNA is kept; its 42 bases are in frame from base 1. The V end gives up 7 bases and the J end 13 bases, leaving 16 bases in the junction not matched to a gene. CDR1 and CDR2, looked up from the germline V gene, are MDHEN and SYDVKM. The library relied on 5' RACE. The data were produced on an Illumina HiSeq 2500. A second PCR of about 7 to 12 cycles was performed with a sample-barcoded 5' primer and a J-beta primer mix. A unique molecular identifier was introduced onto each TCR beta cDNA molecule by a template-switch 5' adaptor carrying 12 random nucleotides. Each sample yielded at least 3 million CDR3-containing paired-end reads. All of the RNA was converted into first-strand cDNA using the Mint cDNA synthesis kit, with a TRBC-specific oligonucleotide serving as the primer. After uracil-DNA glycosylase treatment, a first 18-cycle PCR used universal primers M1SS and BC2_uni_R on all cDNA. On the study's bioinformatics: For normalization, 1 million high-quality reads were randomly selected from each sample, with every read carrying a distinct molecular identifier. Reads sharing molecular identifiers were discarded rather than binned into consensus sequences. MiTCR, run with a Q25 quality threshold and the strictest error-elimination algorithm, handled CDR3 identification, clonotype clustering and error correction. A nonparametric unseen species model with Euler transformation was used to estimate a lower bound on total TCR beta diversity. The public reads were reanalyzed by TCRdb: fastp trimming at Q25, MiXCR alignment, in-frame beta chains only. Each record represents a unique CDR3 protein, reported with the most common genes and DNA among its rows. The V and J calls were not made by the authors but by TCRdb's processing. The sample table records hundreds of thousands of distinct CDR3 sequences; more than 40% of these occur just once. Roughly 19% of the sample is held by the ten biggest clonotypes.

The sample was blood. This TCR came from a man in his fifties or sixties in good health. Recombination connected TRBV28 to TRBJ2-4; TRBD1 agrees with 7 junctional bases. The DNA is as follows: TGTGCCAGCACGGGACAGCTGCCTCTGGGAGAGCAGTACTTC. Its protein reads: CASTGQLPLGEQYF.